This entry lists 25 T cell receptor beta chains sequenced from one sample in a study of T cells in Graves' hyperthyroidism and ophthalmopathy. Regions amplified from RNA transcripts were the TCR beta CDR3 regions. Researchers ran a first-round RT-PCR on the TCR CDR3 using the HTBI primer set. MiXCR, run by TCRdb on the multiplex PCR reads, gives a single entry per CDR3 protein. This sample yields 500,000 to 600,000 distinct CDR3 sequences, of which about 45% are seen a single time; about two fifths belongs to the top ten. The sample comprised peripheral blood or thyroid tissue (not recorded which). These receptors originate from an adult woman with Graves' disease, either hyperthyroidism or ophthalmopathy (not recorded which).

This rearrangement joins TRBV10-2 to TRBJ2-3; D possibly corresponds to TRBD2 (6 bases). CDR3 size: 13 residues. CDR1 is WSHSY and CDR2 is SAAADI in the germline V gene. V lost 10 bases, J lost 3 bases, and 14 bases lay in between. In DNA, the CDR3 is TGCGCCACCTGGGAACGGGGGACAGATACGCAGTATTTT. Amino acid sequence: CATWERGTDTQYF.

This clonotype was seen a handful of times. The chain employs TRBV15 and TRBJ1-1; weak D call: TRBD1 (5 bases). The V end lost 1 base, the J end lost 1 base, and 10 bases lay between the germline ends. Germline V gives CDR1 LNHNV, CDR2 YYDKDF (reference sequence). The CDR3 runs to 15 residues. For the CDR3, the DNA is TGTGCCACCAGCAGAGTCGGGACCCCGAACACTGAAGCTTTCTTT. Encoded protein: CATSRVGTPNTEAFF.

The chain joins TRBV15 to TRBJ1-2, with D maybe TRBD1 (5 bases). The V gene lost 3 bases and the J gene lost 4 bases, with 9 bases spanning the gap. CDR3 length equals 13 residues. CDR1 and CDR2 (germline): LNHNV, YYDKDF (reference sequence). CDR3 sequence (DNA): TGTGCCACCAGCAGTGGGGACGGCTATGGCTACACCTTC. As protein: CATSSGDGYGYTF.

The chain recombines TRBV20-1 with TRBJ2-7; no clear D gene. The CDR3 sequence is 11 residues long. In germline, CDR1 is DFQATT, CDR2 SNEGSKA (reference sequence). The V and J ends lost 0 bases and 7 bases respectively, with 7 bases between them. The CDR3 reads CSAREIREQYF. CDR3 DNA: TGCAGTGCTAGAGAGATCCGAGAGCAGTACTTC.

The rearrangement joins TRBV7-9 to TRBJ1-5; 9 bases map to TRBD1. This CDR3 region has 16 residues. The V and J ends lost 0 bases and 7 bases, in that order; junction bases with no gene match: 7. Germline-derived CDR1 and CDR2 are SEHNR and FQNEAQ (reference sequence). The CDR3 protein is CASSLAGQGRWQPQHF. The DNA for the CDR3 is TGTGCCAGCAGCTTAGCGGGACAGGGTAGGTGGCAGCCCCAGCATTTT.

This clonotype was observed many times. The gene calls are TRBV19 and TRBJ1-2; 7 nucleotides align to TRBD1. The trim removed 6 bases at V and 11 bases at J, leaving 15 bases unmatched. The length of the CDR3 is 14 residues. The germline V gene has CDR1 LNHDA and CDR2 SQIVND (reference sequence). Written as DNA, the CDR3 is TGTGCCAGTAGACGGAGTGACAGGGTCGAAGGGTACACCTTC. Its protein product is CASRRSDRVEGYTF.

This clonotype was found a few times. The DNA of the CDR3 is TGTGCCAGCAGTTTGCGGACCGATCACTATGGCTACACCTTC. Protein product: CASSLRTDHYGYTF. The chain combines TRBV5-4 with TRBJ1-2; D unresolved. The CDR3 loop spans 14 amino acids. Trimming cost V 5 bases and J 3 bases, with 14 bases left between them. Germline V CDR1 and CDR2: SGHNT, YYREEE (reference sequence).

This clonotype was counted a few times. CDR3 DNA: TGTGCCAGCAGCCCCACTAGCGGGAGGGCCTGGGAGCAGTACTTC. Translated, it gives CASSPTSGRAWEQYF. The chain is built from TRBV7-9 and TRBJ2-7, with 13 nucleotides matching TRBD2. Germline CDR1 is SEHNR and CDR2 is FQNEAQ (reference sequence). Unmatched junction bases numbered 8, after V lost 5 bases and J lost 7 bases. The CDR3 has 15 amino acids.

The V call is TRBV20-1, the J call TRBJ2-7; D might be TRBD1 (5 bases). V lost 3 bases, J lost 4 bases, and 16 bases lay in between. The germline V gene encodes CDR1 DFQATT and CDR2 SNEGSKA (reference sequence). CDR3 size: 14 residues. DNA for the CDR3: TGCAGTGCTAGCACGCAGGGAACAGTGTACGAGCAGTACTTC. It encodes CSASTQGTVYEQYF.

The table lists this clonotype with a count of one. Germline is not matched at one junction end, which may reflect a read error. The rearrangement links TRBV2 to TRBJ2-7, with D possibly called TRBD1 or TRBD2 (5 bases each). The CDR3 has 10 amino acids. Germline V gives CDR1 SNHLY, CDR2 FYNNEI. CDR3 sequence: CASKEGRVSF. The CDR3 DNA reads TGTGCCAGCAAAGAGGGCAGGGTTAGCTTC.

The rearrangement uses TRBV7-9 and TRBJ2-5; the D gene could be TRBD1 or TRBD2 (6 bases each). The CDR3 has 16 amino acids. Trimming took 1 base from V and 2 from J, leaving 14 bases between them. Germline CDR1 is SEHNR and CDR2 is FQNEAQ (reference sequence). The CDR3: CASSLGGGHQQETQYF. Here the CDR3 DNA reads TGTGCCAGCAGCTTAGGAGGGGGGCACCAACAAGAGACCCAGTACTTC.

J is TRBJ1-3 and V is TRBV7-9, with D uncertain. The germline V and J ends were trimmed by 6 bases and 0 bases, with 9 bases remaining between them. CDR3 length: 14 amino acids. Germline V gene data show CDR1 as SEHNR and CDR2 as FQNEAQ (reference sequence). Here the CDR3 reads CASRALGSGNTIYF. The DNA for the CDR3 is TGTGCCAGCAGGGCCCTAGGCTCTGGAAACACCATATATTTT. The complete variable domain, with remaining parts taken from reference TRBV7-9 and TRBJ1-3, reads DTGVSQNPRHKITKRGQNVTFRCDPISEHNRLYWYRQTLGQGPEFLTYFQNEAQLEKSRLLSDRFSAERPKGSFSTLEIQRTEQGDSAMYLCASRALGSGNTIYFGEGSWLTVV.

The chain uses TRBV7-2 and TRBJ1-1; D is undetermined. This CDR3 has 14 residues. Germline lookup yields CDR1 SGHTA and CDR2 FQGNSA. Trimming took 4 bases from V and 5 from J, leaving 14 bases between them. DNA for the CDR3: TGTGCCAGCAGCTCCAGCGTTACAGCAACTGAAGCTTTCTTT. Amino acids: CASSSSVTATEAFF. Drawing the rest from reference TRBV7-2 and TRBJ1-1, the complete variable domain is GAGVSQSPSNKVTEKGKDVELRCDPISGHTALYWYRQSLGQGLEFLIYFQGNSAPDKSGLPSDRFSAERTGGSVSTLTIQRTQQEDSAVYLCASSSSVTATEAFFGQGTRLTVV.

This clonotype was found many times. The chain has TRBV12-3 or TRBV12-4 and TRBJ1-1; D is unclear. The CDR3 runs to 14 residues. Trimming took off 3 bases at V and 0 bases at J, with 8 bases between the two ends. In DNA form, the CDR3 reads TGTGCCAGCAGTTTCCAGGCCTTGAACACTGAAGCTTTCTTT. It encodes CASSFQALNTEAFF.

This clonotype appeared a few times. The V and J genes are TRBV5-1 and TRBJ2-2, with a tentative D call TRBD2 (6 bases). Germline-derived CDR1 and CDR2 are SGHRS and YFSETQ. The CDR3 has 15 residues. V lost 2 bases and J lost 5, with 13 bases in between. For the CDR3, the DNA is TGCGCCAGCAGCTTTGATGGGAGGAAAACCGGGGAGCTGTTTTTT. Its translation: CASSFDGRKTGELFF.

The rearrangement uses TRBV7-2 and TRBJ1-2; 7 bases are shared with TRBD1. The CDR3 runs 15 residues. V dropped 4 bases and J dropped 0; count of bases not matched to a gene: 5. Germline V lookup: CDR1 SGHTA, CDR2 FQGNSA. CDR3 amino acids: CASSSRDSANYGYTF. The DNA for the CDR3 is TGTGCCAGCAGCTCACGGGACAGCGCTAACTATGGCTACACCTTC. Full variable domain (outside the CDR3, taken from reference TRBV7-2 and TRBJ1-2): GAGVSQSPSNKVTEKGKDVELRCDPISGHTALYWYRQSLGQGLEFLIYFQGNSAPDKSGLPSDRFSAERTGGSVSTLTIQRTQQEDSAVYLCASSSRDSANYGYTFGSGTRLTVV.

The chain couples TRBV2 to TRBJ2-5, with a possible D match to TRBD2 (5 bases). Germline CDR1 SNHLY, CDR2 FYNNEI. This CDR3 has 12 amino acids. Trimming removed 8 bases at V and 1 base at J, with 8 bases between. The chain's CDR3 is CASGLVQETQYF. In DNA form, the CDR3 reads TGTGCCAGCGGACTGGTCCAAGAGACCCAGTACTTC.

This clonotype appeared a few times. This chain links TRBV5-1 with TRBJ1-5, with D unclear. CDR1 and CDR2 (germline): SGHRS, YFSETQ. V gave up 0 bases and J gave up 3 bases, with 7 bases separating them. The CDR3 has 14 residues. For the CDR3, the DNA is TGCGCCAGCAGCTTGGACAGCAACAATCAGCCCCAGCATTTT. Protein: CASSLDSNNQPQHF.

This clonotype has a handful of counts. The chain couples TRBV10-1 to TRBJ2-7; perhaps TRBD2 as D (5 bases). From germline, CDR1 is WNHNN and CDR2 SYGVQD (reference sequence). The CDR3 is made up of 14 amino acids. Between the trimmed V and J ends, which lost 7 bases and 2 bases, there was a span of 15 bases. The CDR3 here is CASMGEGKTYEQYF. The CDR3 DNA follows: TGCGCCAGCATGGGAGAGGGCAAGACCTACGAGCAGTACTTC.

The CDR3 region is CASSLRWTGANVLTF. The CDR3 region has the DNA TGTGCCAGCAGTTTGAGGTGGACTGGGGCCAACGTCCTGACTTTC. The chain couples TRBV28 to TRBJ2-6; D is unresolved. The CDR3 spans 15 residues. CDR1 is MDHEN and CDR2 is SYDVKM in the germline V gene. V was trimmed by 3 bases and J by 2 bases, leaving 8 bases between them. The full variable domain, its missing parts supplied by reference TRBV28 and TRBJ2-6, is DVKVTQSSRYLVKRTGEKVFLECVQDMDHENMFWYRQDPGLGLRLIYFSYDVKMKEKGDIPEGYSVSREKKERFSLILESASTNQTSMYLCASSLRWTGANVLTFGAGSRLTVL.

This chain connects TRBV7-7 to TRBJ1-1; no clear D. Germline V CDR1 and CDR2: SSHAT, FNYEAQ (reference sequence). The ends were cut back, 4 bases at V and 5 bases at J, with 11 bases in the middle. The CDR3 extends over 13 amino acids. CDR3 coding DNA: TGTGCCAGCAGCTCAACAGCCGGGACTGAAGCTTTCTTT. Residues: CASSSTAGTEAFF.

This clonotype has at least ten counts. The J gene is TRBJ1-1, the V gene TRBV10-3; 7 positions match TRBD1. Losses at the gene ends were 6 bases for V and 3 bases for J; bases not matched to a gene: 4. CDR1 and CDR2 from the germline V gene are ENHRY and SYGVKD. This CDR3 contains 13 residues. CDR3 DNA sequence: TGTGCCATCAGGCCCCAGGGGGACACTGAAGCTTTCTTT. Its translation is CAIRPQGDTEAFF.

This clonotype showed up just a few times. The chain couples TRBV2 to TRBJ2-2, with TRBD1 as a possible D gene (5 bases). This CDR3 is 16 amino acids long. The V gene's germline CDR1 is SNHLY and CDR2 FYNNEI. V lost 6 bases, J lost 7 bases, and 21 bases lay in between. In DNA, the CDR3 is TGTGCCAGCAGGGAAATTGGCAGGGTAGTTGGCGGGGAGCTGTTTTTT. This gives the protein CASREIGRVVGGELFF.

The rearrangement joins TRBV2 to TRBJ1-6; 8 bases are a match to TRBD1. The V segment lost 6 bases and the J segment 5 bases; nucleotides outside the gene matches: 6. CDR3 size: 15 residues. Germline CDR1 and CDR2: SNHLY and FYNNEI. CDR3 in amino acids: CASRPTGGDNSPLHF. The CDR3 DNA sequence: TGTGCCAGCAGACCTACAGGGGGGGATAATTCACCCCTCCACTTT.

The chain links TRBV6-5 to TRBJ2-5; TRBD2 matches 8 bases. Germline-derived CDR1 and CDR2 are MNHEY and SVGAGI. CDR3 length equals 15 residues. Trimming took 9 bases from V and 3 from J; bases not matched to a gene: 12. The CDR3 DNA is TGTGCCAGTGGAAAGATAGCGGGATTAAAAGAGACCCAGTACTTC. Its protein is CASGKIAGLKETQYF.